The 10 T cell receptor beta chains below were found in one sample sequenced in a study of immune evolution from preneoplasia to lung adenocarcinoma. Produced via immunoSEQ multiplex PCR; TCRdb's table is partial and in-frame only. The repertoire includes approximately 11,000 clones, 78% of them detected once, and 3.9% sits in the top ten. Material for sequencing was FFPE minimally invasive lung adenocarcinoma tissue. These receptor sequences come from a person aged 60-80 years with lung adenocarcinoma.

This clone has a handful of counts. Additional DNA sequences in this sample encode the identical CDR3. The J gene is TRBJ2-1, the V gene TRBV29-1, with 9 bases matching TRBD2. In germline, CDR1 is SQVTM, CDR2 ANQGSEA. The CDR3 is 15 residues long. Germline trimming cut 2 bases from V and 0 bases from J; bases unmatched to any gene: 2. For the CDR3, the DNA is TGCAGCGTTGAACTTAGCGGGAGCTCCTACAATGAGCAGTTCTTC. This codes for CSVELSGSSYNEQFF.

CDR3 sequence reads: CASSPSRTGELFF. CDR3 nucleotides: TGCGCCAGCAGCCCCTCTCGGACCGGGGAGCTGTTTTTT. This rearrangement joins TRBV5-1 to TRBJ2-2; D gene ambiguous. Trimming left V 4 bases short and J 5 bases short, with 9 bases between. This CDR3 spans 13 amino acids. CDR1 is SGHRS, CDR2 YFSETQ, per germline.

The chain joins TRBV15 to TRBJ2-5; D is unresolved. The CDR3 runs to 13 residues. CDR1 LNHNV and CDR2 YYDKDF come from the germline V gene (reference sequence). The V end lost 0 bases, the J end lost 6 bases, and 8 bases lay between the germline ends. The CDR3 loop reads CATSREGRQTQYF. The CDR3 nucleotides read TGTGCCACCAGCAGAGAAGGCCGACAGACCCAGTACTTC.

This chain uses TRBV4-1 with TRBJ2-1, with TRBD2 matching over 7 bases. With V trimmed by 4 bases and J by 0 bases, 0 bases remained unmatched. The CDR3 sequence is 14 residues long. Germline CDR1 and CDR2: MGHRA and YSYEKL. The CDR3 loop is CASSRGSSYNEQFF. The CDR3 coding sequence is TGCGCCAGCAGCCGCGGGAGCTCCTACAATGAGCAGTTCTTC.

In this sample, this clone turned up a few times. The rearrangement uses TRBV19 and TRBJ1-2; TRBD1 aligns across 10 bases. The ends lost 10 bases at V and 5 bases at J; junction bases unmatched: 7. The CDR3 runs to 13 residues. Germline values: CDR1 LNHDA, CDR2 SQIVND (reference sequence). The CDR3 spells CATRDRGWYGYTF. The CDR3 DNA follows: TGTGCCACGAGGGACAGGGGCTGGTATGGCTACACCTTC.

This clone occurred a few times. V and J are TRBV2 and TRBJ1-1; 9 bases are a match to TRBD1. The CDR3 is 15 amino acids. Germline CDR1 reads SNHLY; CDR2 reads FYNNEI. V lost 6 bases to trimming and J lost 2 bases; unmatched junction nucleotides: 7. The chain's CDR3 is CASSLQGAGNTEAFF. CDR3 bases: TGTGCCAGCAGCCTACAGGGGGCCGGAAACACTGAAGCTTTCTTT.

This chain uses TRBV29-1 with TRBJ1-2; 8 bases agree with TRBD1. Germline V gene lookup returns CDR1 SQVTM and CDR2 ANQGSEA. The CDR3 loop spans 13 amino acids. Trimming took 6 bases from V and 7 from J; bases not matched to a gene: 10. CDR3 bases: TGCAGCGTAGAGGCAGGGGGCGCTGGTGGCTACACCTTC. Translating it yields CSVEAGGAGGYTF.

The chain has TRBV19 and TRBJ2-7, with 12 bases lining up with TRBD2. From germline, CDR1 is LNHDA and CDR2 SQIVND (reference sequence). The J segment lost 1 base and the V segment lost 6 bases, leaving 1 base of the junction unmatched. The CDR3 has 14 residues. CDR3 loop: CASSGLAGSYEQYF. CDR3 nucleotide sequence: TGTGCCAGTAGCGGACTAGCGGGATCCTACGAGCAGTACTTC.

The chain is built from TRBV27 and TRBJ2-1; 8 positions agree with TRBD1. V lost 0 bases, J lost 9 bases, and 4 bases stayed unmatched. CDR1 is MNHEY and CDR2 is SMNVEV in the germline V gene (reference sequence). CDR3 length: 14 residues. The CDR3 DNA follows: TGTGCCAGCAGTTTATCTACTGACAGGGGTGAGCAGTTCTTC. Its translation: CASSLSTDRGEQFF.

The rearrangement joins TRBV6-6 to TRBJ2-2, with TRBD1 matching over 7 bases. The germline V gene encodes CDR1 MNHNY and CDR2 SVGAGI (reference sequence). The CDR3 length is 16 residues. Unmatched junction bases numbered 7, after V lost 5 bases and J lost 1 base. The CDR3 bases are TGTGCCAGCAGTAAATCGGGACAGCTGAACACCGGGGAGCTGTTTTTT. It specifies CASSKSGQLNTGELFF.